Listed here are 27 T cell receptor beta chains from one sample, sequenced in a study of neurological immune-mediated disorders. TCRdb fed the 5' RACE reads into MiXCR, producing one record per CDR3 protein. The sample yields 60,000 to 85,000 distinct CDR3 sequences, around 5.2% seen once. Sequenced sample: PBMCs. Every receptor here comes from a young man with multiple sclerosis.

This clonotype has only a few counts. V and J are TRBV10-3 and TRBJ1-2; D might be TRBD1 (6 bases). The CDR3 consists of 13 residues. Deletions cut 2 bases from V and 8 bases from J, with 12 bases between. Germline-derived CDR1 and CDR2 are ENHRY and SYGVKD. CDR3: CAISERTDPGYTF. In nucleotides, the CDR3 is TGTGCCATCAGTGAGAGGACAGATCCCGGCTACACCTTC.

Regarding this clonotype: Relative to the germline gene, one junction end is altered; a read error may explain this. The chain joins TRBV10-2 to TRBJ1-5, with no clear D. CDR3 length: 13 amino acids. Germline assignment: CDR1 WSHSY and CDR2 SAAADI. CDR3 residues: CASGAAPYQPQNF. CDR3 DNA: TGCGCCAGCGGAGCGGCGCCTTATCAGCCCCAGAATTTT.

This clonotype was recorded many times. The V and J genes are TRBV6-2 or TRBV6-3 and TRBJ2-1, with TRBD2 matching over 10 bases. Germline CDR1 is MNHEY and CDR2 is SVGEGT. The CDR3 is 18 residues long. Losses at the gene ends were 7 bases for V and 4 bases for J; bases not matched to a gene: 16. The CDR3 DNA reads as TGTGCCAGCATACCAGCGGGAGGGCCGGGGGTGAATTACAATGAGCAGTTCTTC. It encodes CASIPAGGPGVNYNEQFF.

In this sample, this clonotype turned up many times. The chain has TRBV7-9 and TRBJ1-1; D gene uncertain. V lost 2 bases and J 4 bases, leaving 5 bases between the germline ends. The CDR3 runs to 12 residues. Germline V gives CDR1 SEHNR, CDR2 FQNEAQ (reference sequence). CDR3 sequence (DNA): TGTGCCAGCAGCTTACCGGCCACTGAAGCTTTCTTT. This codes for CASSLPATEAFF.

This clonotype came up many times. The chain recombines TRBV12-3 or TRBV12-4 with TRBJ1-2; D not certain. The V end lost 2 bases, the J end lost 8 bases, and 15 bases lay between the germline ends. This CDR3 contains 14 residues. The CDR3 region is CASSLNPKMGGYTF. The CDR3 DNA follows: TGTGCCAGCAGTTTAAACCCCAAAATGGGCGGCTACACCTTC.

This clonotype was recorded at least ten times. This chain uses TRBV24-1 with TRBJ1-5; no clear D. Germline V gene lookup returns CDR1 KGHDR and CDR2 SFDVKD. The CDR3 loop spans 16 amino acids. The V gene lost 4 bases and the J gene lost 4 bases, with 16 bases spanning the gap. DNA for the CDR3: TGTGCCACCAGTGACTCTTGGACTCCCGATAATCAGCCCCAGCATTTT. This encodes CATSDSWTPDNQPQHF.

The sample holds many counts of this clonotype. The CDR3 nucleotides read TGTGCCAGCAGCCCTGGGACCTTTGAGCAGTTCTTC. It encodes CASSPGTFEQFF. The chain uses TRBV7-6 and TRBJ2-1; D could derive from TRBD1 or TRBD2 (5 bases each). The CDR3 is 12 amino acids. V was clipped by 5 bases and J by 9 bases, with 11 bases between them. Germline-derived CDR1 and CDR2 are SGHVS and FNYEAQ.

This clonotype occurred many times. For the CDR3, the DNA is TGTGCCACCAGTGATTTGACCGCGGGACGGGAGACCCAGTACTTC. Its translation: CATSDLTAGRETQYF. The V and J genes are TRBV24-1 and TRBJ2-5; maybe TRBD2 (6 bases). V lost 0 bases, J lost 5 bases, and 12 bases lay in between. The CDR3 contains 15 residues. Germline lookup yields CDR1 KGHDR and CDR2 SFDVKD.

This clonotype was counted at least ten times. The CDR3 sequence: CASSLVTSGINEQFF. In nucleotides, the CDR3 is TGCGCCAGCAGCTTGGTCACTAGCGGGATCAATGAGCAGTTCTTC. J is TRBJ2-1 and V is TRBV5-1; 10 bases map to TRBD2. The CDR3 contains 15 residues. V was clipped by 0 bases and J by 6 bases; unmatched bases: 3. Germline assignment: CDR1 SGHRS and CDR2 YFSETQ.

This clonotype has ten or more counts. It may be a read error: a sequence one base away is much more abundant. V and J are TRBV28 and TRBJ1-1, with D possibly being TRBD1 (6 bases). Germline V CDR1 and CDR2: MDHEN, SYDVKM. There are 11 residues in the CDR3. The CDR3 nucleotides are TGTGGGAGGAACAGGGACACTGAAGCTTTCTTT. Translation gives CGRNRDTEAFF.

This chain uses TRBV13 with TRBJ2-3; D is perhaps TRBD1 (6 bases). This CDR3 contains 15 residues. Germline V CDR1 and CDR2: PRHDT, FYEKMQ (reference sequence). With 5 bases removed from V and 1 base from J, the gap between germline ends came to 13 bases. The CDR3 loop is CASSLRGGRTDTQYF. CDR3 bases: TGTGCCAGCAGCCTCAGGGGTGGGCGCACAGATACGCAGTATTTT.

The sample holds many counts of this clonotype. V gene TRBV7-3 combines with J gene TRBJ2-3; 11 positions match TRBD2. CDR3 length equals 16 residues. Trimming cost V 3 bases and J 5 bases; bases outside gene matches: 7. Germline CDR1 is SGHTA and CDR2 is FQGTGA. As DNA, the CDR3 is TGTGCCAGCAGCTTGGGTAGCGGGGGGGCAGGAGATACGCAGTATTTT. Protein product: CASSLGSGGAGDTQYF.

This clonotype occurred many times. The rearrangement joins TRBV2 to TRBJ1-1; D remains ambiguous. Germline CDR1 and CDR2: SNHLY and FYNNEI. This CDR3 region has 12 residues. V shed 6 bases and J shed 8 bases, with 13 bases lying between them. This chain's CDR3 is CASREQLPEAFF. The DNA of the CDR3 is TGTGCCAGCAGGGAACAGCTACCAGAAGCTTTCTTT.

Comment on this clonotype: One end of the junction varies from germline; a read error may be responsible. This sequence joins TRBV7-8 and TRBJ1-5; D is uncertain. Germline V gene data show CDR1 as SGHVS and CDR2 as FQNEAQ. The CDR3 has 16 amino acids. For the CDR3, the DNA is TGTGCCAGCAGCTTAATAGGTTATGATAGCAATCAGCCCCAGAATTTT. Its protein is CASSLIGYDSNQPQNF.

This clonotype showed up many times. The gene calls are TRBV24-1 and TRBJ2-1; possibly TRBD1 for D (6 bases). The germline V gene encodes CDR1 KGHDR and CDR2 SFDVKD. The CDR3 runs to 16 residues. With 3 bases removed from V and 3 bases from J, the gap between germline ends came to 14 bases. The CDR3 protein is CATSDVGALGYNEQFF. CDR3 nucleotide sequence: TGTGCCACCAGTGATGTGGGGGCCTTAGGCTACAATGAGCAGTTCTTC.

This clonotype showed up many times. The rearrangement joins TRBV27 to TRBJ1-1, with no clear D. V lost 6 bases, J lost 5 bases, and 19 bases lay in between. The CDR3 covers 15 residues. From germline, CDR1 is MNHEY and CDR2 SMNVEV (reference sequence). The CDR3 coding sequence is TGTGCCAGCAGCTCCGCCCTGTACCCGGGGACTGAAGCTTTCTTT. Amino acids: CASSSALYPGTEAFF.

At least ten counts were recorded for this clonotype. V and J are TRBV6-4 and TRBJ2-2; unclear D gene. Germline loops: CDR1 MRHNA, CDR2 SNTAGT. Trimming took off 4 bases at V and 5 bases at J, with 8 bases between the two ends. The CDR3 totals 13 residues. The CDR3 reads CASSVGRTGELFF. The CDR3 DNA is TGTGCCAGCAGTGTAGGCAGAACCGGGGAGCTGTTTTTT.

This clonotype was observed many times. One end of the junction is discordant with germline, which a read error may explain. The rearrangement links TRBV12-3 or TRBV12-4 to TRBJ1-2; unclear D gene. This CDR3 has 15 amino acids. The CDR3 region has the DNA TGTGCCAGCAGCTTAGGAGGCCCCCACCTCTATGGCTACACCTTC. Protein sequence: CASSLGGPHLYGYTF.

This clonotype was detected ten times or more. The chain combines TRBV9 with TRBJ1-2; tentative D call: TRBD1 (5 bases). Between the trimmed V and J ends, which lost 0 bases and 1 base, there was a span of 10 bases. The CDR3 loop spans 15 amino acids. Germline V gene lookup returns CDR1 SGDLS and CDR2 YYNGEE. The CDR3 protein is CASSVGQFFNYGYTF. For the CDR3, the DNA is TGTGCCAGCAGCGTAGGACAGTTTTTTAACTATGGCTACACCTTC.

This clonotype was counted only a few times. The chain has TRBV20-1 and TRBJ2-2; D unresolved. Trimming removed 1 base from V and 6 bases from J, with 12 bases in between. CDR1 is DFQATT, CDR2 SNEGSKA, per germline (reference sequence). This CDR3 has 14 residues. The CDR3 loop reads CSARVPTTSGELFF. The CDR3 nucleotides read TGCAGTGCTAGAGTCCCTACCACCTCCGGGGAGCTGTTTTTT.

Many counts were recorded for this clonotype. This chain links TRBV5-1 with TRBJ1-2; TRBD1 agrees at 8 bases. The CDR3 is made up of 14 amino acids. CDR1 is SGHRS, CDR2 YFSETQ, per germline. The junction had 9 bases not matched to a gene; V was cut back by 4 bases and J by 7 bases. As DNA, the CDR3 is TGCGCCAGCAGCGTAGGACAGGGTACTCCTGGCTACACCTTC. Translated, it gives CASSVGQGTPGYTF.

This clonotype was counted ten times or more. The chain uses TRBV28 and TRBJ2-7, with D tentatively TRBD2 (5 bases). Trimming left V 4 bases short and J 5 bases short, with 12 bases between. This CDR3 contains 13 residues. CDR1 and CDR2 (germline): MDHEN, SYDVKM. CDR3 coding DNA: TGTGCCAGCAGTTCGGACTTCCGCCACGAGCAGTACTTC. Protein product: CASSSDFRHEQYF.

This clonotype was seen ten or more times. The V gene is TRBV20-1, the J gene TRBJ1-1, with D possibly matching TRBD1 (6 bases). V lost 2 bases and J 1 base, leaving 11 bases between the germline ends. Germline-derived CDR1 and CDR2 are DFQATT and SNEGSKA (reference sequence). The CDR3 contains 14 residues. The CDR3 sequence: CSARFQGPNTEAFF. The CDR3, as DNA: TGCAGTGCTAGATTTCAGGGGCCGAACACTGAAGCTTTCTTT.

This clonotype was counted at least ten times. The chain couples TRBV29-1 to TRBJ2-1; 9 positions agree with TRBD2. Germline values: CDR1 SQVTM, CDR2 ANQGSEA. CDR3 length equals 13 residues. The trim removed 4 bases at V and 7 bases at J, leaving 5 bases unmatched. CDR3 sequence reads: CSVVPSGNNEQFF. For the CDR3, the DNA is TGCAGCGTTGTTCCTAGCGGGAATAATGAGCAGTTCTTC.

Many counts were recorded for this clonotype. The CDR3 loop is CASSSLAGAREQYF. CDR3 coding DNA: TGTGCCAGCAGCAGCTTGGCGGGAGCGCGGGAGCAGTACTTC. The rearrangement links TRBV3-1 to TRBJ2-7, with TRBD2 matching 7 bases. The CDR3 is 14 residues long. Germline CDR1 reads LGHDT; CDR2 reads YNNKEL (reference sequence). J was trimmed by 7 bases and V by 5 bases; bases with no gene match: 11.

Concerning this clonotype: Germline is not matched at one junction end, which may reflect a read error. The chain carries TRBV20-1 and TRBJ1-5; D unresolved. The CDR3 runs 14 residues. Germline lookup yields CDR1 DFQATT and CDR2 SNEGSKA (reference sequence). CDR3 coding DNA: TGCAGTGCTAGGCCCCCGGGATCCAATCAGCCCCAGAATTTT. It yields the protein CSARPPGSNQPQNF.

This clonotype was detected many times. The chain uses TRBV7-9 and TRBJ1-1, with D maybe TRBD1 (6 bases). CDR3 length: 15 residues. V lost 7 bases and J lost 7, with 22 bases in between. CDR1 and CDR2 (germline): SEHNR, FQNEAQ (reference sequence). This CDR3 reads CASTQAGTRFLEAFF. CDR3 in DNA: TGTGCCAGCACCCAGGCGGGGACAAGGTTTCTTGAAGCTTTCTTT.